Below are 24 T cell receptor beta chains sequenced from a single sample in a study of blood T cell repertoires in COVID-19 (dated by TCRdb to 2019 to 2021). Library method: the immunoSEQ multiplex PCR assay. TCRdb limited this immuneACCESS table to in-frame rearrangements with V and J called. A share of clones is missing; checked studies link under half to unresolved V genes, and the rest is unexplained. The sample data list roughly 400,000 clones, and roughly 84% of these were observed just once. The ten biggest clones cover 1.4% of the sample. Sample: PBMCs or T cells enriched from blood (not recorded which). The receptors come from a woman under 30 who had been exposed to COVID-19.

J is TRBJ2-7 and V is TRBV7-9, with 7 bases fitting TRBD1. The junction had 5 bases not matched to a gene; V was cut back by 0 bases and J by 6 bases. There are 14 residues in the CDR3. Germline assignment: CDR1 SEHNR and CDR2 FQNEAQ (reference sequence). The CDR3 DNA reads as TGTGCCAGCAGCTTAGCGACAGGGACCCGCGAGCAGTACTTC. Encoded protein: CASSLATGTREQYF.

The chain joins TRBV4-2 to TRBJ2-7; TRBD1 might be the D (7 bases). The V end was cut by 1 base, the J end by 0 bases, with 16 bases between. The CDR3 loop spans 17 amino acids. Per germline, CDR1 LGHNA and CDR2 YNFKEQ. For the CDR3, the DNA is TGTGCCAGCAGCCAAGGCAACCGGAGGGACAGCTCCTACGAGCAGTACTTC. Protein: CASSQGNRRDSSYEQYF.

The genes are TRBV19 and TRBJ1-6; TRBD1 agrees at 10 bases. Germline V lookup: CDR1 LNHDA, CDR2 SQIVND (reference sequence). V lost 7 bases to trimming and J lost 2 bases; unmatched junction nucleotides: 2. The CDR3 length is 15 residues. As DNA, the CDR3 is TGTGCCAGTACAGACAGGGGGCCCTATAATTCACCCCTCCACTTT. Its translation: CASTDRGPYNSPLHF.

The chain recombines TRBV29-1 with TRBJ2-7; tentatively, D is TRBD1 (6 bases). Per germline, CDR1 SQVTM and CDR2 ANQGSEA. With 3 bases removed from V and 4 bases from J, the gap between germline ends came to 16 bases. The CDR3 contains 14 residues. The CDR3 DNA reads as TGCAGCGTTGAGGAAGGGACACAACCATACGAGCAGTACTTC. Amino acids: CSVEEGTQPYEQYF.

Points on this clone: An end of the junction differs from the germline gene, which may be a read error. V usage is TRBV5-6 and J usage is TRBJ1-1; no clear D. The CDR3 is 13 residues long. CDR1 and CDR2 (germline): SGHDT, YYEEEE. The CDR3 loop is CASRGRVNPEAFF. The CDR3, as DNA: TGTGCCAGCAGGGGCCGCGTGAACCCTGAAGCTTTCTTT.

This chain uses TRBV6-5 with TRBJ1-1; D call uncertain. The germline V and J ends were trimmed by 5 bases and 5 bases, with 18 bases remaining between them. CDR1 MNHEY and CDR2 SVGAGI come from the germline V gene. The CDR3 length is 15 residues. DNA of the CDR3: TGTGCCAGCAGTAGGACTGCAGGAGGTGGGACTGAAGCTTTCTTT. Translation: CASSRTAGGGTEAFF.

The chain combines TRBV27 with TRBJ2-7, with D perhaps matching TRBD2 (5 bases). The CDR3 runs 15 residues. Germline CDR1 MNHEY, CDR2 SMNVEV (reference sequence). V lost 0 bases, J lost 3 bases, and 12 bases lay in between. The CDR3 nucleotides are TGTGCCAGCAGTTTATCGGGCCCAGGAGGCTACGAGCAGTACTTC. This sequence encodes CASSLSGPGGYEQYF.

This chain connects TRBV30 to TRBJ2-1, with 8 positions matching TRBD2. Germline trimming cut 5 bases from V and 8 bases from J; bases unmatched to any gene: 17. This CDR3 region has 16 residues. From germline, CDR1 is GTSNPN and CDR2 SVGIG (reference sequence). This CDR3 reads CAWDFGGLADKDEQFF. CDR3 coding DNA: TGTGCCTGGGACTTTGGAGGACTAGCAGACAAAGATGAGCAGTTCTTC.

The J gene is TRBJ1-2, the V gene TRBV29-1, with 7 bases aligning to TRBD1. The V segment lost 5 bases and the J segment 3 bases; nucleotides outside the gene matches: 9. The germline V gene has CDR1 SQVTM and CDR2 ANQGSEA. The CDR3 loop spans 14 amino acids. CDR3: CSVFLRGWDYGYTF. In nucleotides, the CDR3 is TGCAGCGTTTTTCTCAGGGGGTGGGACTATGGCTACACCTTC.

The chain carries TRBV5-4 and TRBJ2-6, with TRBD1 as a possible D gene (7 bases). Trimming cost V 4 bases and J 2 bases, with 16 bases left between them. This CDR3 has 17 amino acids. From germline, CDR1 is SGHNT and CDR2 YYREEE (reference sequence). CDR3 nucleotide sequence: TGTGCCAGCAGCGGAGGGGGCGTAATCCCTGGGGCCAACGTCCTGACTTTC. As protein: CASSGGGVIPGANVLTF.

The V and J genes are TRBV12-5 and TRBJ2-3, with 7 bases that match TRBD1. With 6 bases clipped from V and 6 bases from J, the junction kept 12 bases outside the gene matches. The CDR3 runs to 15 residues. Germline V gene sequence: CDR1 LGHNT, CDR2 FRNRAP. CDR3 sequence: CASGQGTATRDTQYF. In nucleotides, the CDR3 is TGTGCTAGTGGACAAGGGACAGCGACAAGGGATACGCAGTATTTT.

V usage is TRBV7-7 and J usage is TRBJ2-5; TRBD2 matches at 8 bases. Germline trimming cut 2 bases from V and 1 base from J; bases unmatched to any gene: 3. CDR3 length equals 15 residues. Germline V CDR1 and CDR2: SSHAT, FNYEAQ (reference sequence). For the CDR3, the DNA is TGTGCCAGCAGCTTAAGGCTAGCGGGCCAAGAGACCCAGTACTTC. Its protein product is CASSLRLAGQETQYF.

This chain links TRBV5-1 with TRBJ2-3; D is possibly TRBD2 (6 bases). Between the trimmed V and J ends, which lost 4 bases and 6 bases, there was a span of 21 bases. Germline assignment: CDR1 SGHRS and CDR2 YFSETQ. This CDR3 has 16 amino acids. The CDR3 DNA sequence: TGCGCCAGCAGCGGGACCGGGACTCCGGGGGACGATACGCAGTATTTT. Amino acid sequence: CASSGTGTPGDDTQYF.

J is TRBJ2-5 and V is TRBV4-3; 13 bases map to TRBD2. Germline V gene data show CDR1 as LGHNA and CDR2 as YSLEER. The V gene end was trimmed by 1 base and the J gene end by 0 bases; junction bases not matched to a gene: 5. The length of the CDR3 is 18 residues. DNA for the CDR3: TGCGCCAGCAGCCAAGGACTAGCGGGGGGCCCTTACCAAGAGACCCAGTACTTC. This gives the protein CASSQGLAGGPYQETQYF.

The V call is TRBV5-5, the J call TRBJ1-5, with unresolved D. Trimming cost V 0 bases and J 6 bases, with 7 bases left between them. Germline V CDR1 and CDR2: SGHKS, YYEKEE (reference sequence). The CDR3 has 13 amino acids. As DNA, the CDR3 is TGTGCCAGCAGCTTGGGGGAGATTCAGCCCCAGCATTTT. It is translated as CASSLGEIQPQHF.

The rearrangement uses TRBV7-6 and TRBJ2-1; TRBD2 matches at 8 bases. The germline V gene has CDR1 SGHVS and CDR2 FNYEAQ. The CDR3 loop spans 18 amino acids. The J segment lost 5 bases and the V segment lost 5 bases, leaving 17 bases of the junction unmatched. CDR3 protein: CASSLGGAGGMIHNEQFF. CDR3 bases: TGTGCCAGCAGCCTCGGTGGCGCGGGGGGCATGATCCACAATGAGCAGTTCTTC. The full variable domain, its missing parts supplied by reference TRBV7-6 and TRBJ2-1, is GAGVSQSPRYKVTKRGQDVALRCDPISGHVSLYWYRQALGQGPEFLTYFNYEAQQDKSGLPNDRFSAERPEGSISTLTIQRTEQRDSAMYRCASSLGGAGGMIHNEQFFGPGTRLTVL.

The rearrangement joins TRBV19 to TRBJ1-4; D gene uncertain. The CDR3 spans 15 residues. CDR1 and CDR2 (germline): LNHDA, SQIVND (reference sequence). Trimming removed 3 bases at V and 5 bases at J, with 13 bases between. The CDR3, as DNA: TGTGCCAGTAGTATTAACCGGGGATCAAATGAAAAACTGTTTTTT. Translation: CASSINRGSNEKLFF.

CDR3 nucleotides: TGTGCCACCTCCATGACTAGCTTCTCCAATGAGCAGTTCTTC. It encodes CATSMTSFSNEQFF. The chain is built from TRBV7-3 and TRBJ2-1, with 7 nucleotides matching TRBD2. The CDR3 length is 14 residues. V gave up 10 bases and J gave up 6 bases; unmatched junction bases: 12. Germline CDR1 reads SGHTA; CDR2 reads FQGTGA.

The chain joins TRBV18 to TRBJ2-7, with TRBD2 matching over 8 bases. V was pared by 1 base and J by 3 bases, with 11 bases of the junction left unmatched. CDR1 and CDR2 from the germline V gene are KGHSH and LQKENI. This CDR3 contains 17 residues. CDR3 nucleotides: TGTGCCAGCTCACCACTTCGTTCGAGCGGGGGAGACTACGAGCAGTACTTC. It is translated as CASSPLRSSGGDYEQYF.

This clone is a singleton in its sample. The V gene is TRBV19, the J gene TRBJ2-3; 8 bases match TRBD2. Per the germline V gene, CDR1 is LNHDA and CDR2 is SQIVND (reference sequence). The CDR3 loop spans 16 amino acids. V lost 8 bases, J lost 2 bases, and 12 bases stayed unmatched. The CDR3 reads CASRTRRGGYTDTQYF. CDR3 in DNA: TGTGCCAGTCGAACGAGACGGGGGGGGTACACAGATACGCAGTATTTT.

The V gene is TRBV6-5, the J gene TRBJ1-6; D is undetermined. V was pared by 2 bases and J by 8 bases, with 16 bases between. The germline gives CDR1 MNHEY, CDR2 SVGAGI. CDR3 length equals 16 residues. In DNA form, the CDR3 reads TGTGCCAGCAGTTACGGGAGATCGTGGGTGGATTCACCCCTCCACTTT. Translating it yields CASSYGRSWVDSPLHF.

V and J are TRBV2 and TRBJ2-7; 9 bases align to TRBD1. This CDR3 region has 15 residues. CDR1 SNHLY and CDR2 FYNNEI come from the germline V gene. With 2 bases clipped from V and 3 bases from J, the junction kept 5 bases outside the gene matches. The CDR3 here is CASSERGTGFYEQYF. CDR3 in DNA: TGTGCCAGCAGTGAACGGGGGACAGGGTTCTACGAGCAGTACTTC.

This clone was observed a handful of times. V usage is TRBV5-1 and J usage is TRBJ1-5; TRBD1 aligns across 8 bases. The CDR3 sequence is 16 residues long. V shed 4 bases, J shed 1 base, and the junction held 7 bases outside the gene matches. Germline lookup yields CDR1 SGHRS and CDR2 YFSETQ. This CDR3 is CASSLDRAGSNQPQHF. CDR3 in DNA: TGCGCCAGCAGCCTGGACAGGGCAGGGAGCAATCAGCCCCAGCATTTT.

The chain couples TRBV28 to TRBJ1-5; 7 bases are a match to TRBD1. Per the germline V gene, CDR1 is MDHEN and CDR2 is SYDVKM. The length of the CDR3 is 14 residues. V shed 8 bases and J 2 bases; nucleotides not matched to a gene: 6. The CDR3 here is CASGRQGGNQPQHF. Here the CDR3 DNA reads TGTGCCAGCGGGAGACAGGGAGGCAATCAGCCCCAGCATTTT.